These 31 T cell receptor beta chains came from one sample sequenced in a study of cytomegalovirus exposure and HLA in healthy donors. In the PCR, 60 Vbeta and 13 Jbeta primers were used. TCRdb keeps only in-frame clones here, not all; method: immunoSEQ multiplex PCR. The sample lists under 250,000 clones, roughly four fifths occurring once. The sequenced sample consisted of PBMCs. The receptors shown here come from a man aged 25-45 years in good health and CMV-seronegative.

The chain combines TRBV11-3 with TRBJ2-5; D possibly corresponds to TRBD1 (6 bases). V gave up 8 bases and J gave up 3 bases, with 16 bases separating them. CDR1 and CDR2 from the germline V gene are SGHNT and YENEEA. This CDR3 is built from 14 residues. The CDR3 reads CASLASGTKETQYF. The CDR3 nucleotides read TGTGCCAGCTTAGCTTCCGGGACAAAAGAGACCCAGTACTTC.

The rearrangement links TRBV7-6 to TRBJ1-2; D gene unclear. CDR1 is SGHVS and CDR2 is FNYEAQ in the germline V gene. V was clipped by 2 bases and J by 6 bases, with 16 bases between them. The CDR3 is 15 amino acids. CDR3 residues: CASSLYSRPSDGYTF. The CDR3 DNA sequence: TGTGCCAGCAGCTTATATTCTAGGCCGTCTGATGGCTACACCTTC.

This chain uses TRBV7-3 with TRBJ2-5; TRBD1 matches 8 bases. The germline V gene encodes CDR1 SGHTA and CDR2 FQGTGA. V gave up 6 bases and J gave up 5 bases; unmatched junction bases: 8. The CDR3 is made up of 14 amino acids. CDR3 region: CASRTGQGVETQYF. Written as DNA, the CDR3 is TGTGCCAGCAGAACCGGACAGGGTGTGGAGACCCAGTACTTC. The variable domain in full, completed from reference TRBV7-3 and TRBJ2-5, reads GAGVSQTPSNKVTEKGKYVELRCDPISGHTALYWYRQSLGQGPEFLIYFQGTGAADDSGLPNDRFFAVRPEGSVSTLKIQRTERGDSAVYLCASRTGQGVETQYFGPGTRLLVL.

CDR3 protein: CASRQGVHQPQHF. The CDR3 bases are TGTGCCAGCAGACAGGGGGTCCATCAGCCCCAGCATTTT. This chain connects TRBV27 to TRBJ1-5; 8 bases agree with TRBD1. After removal of 6 bases from V and 5 bases from J, the junction contained 3 bases not matched to a gene. The CDR3 consists of 13 residues. Germline CDR1 MNHEY, CDR2 SMNVEV (reference sequence).

The chain combines TRBV5-1 with TRBJ1-3; 7 positions match TRBD1. Per germline, CDR1 SGHRS and CDR2 YFSETQ. CDR3 length: 20 residues. Trimming removed 3 bases from V and 1 base from J; junction bases left unmatched: 19. The CDR3 DNA reads as TGCGCCAGCAGCTCTCCTCTGGGGACAGACAATCCTCAATCTGGAAACACCATATATTTT. This gives the protein CASSSPLGTDNPQSGNTIYF.

This rearrangement joins TRBV9 to TRBJ2-3; 11 bases agree with TRBD2. The germline gives CDR1 SGDLS, CDR2 YYNGEE. The V segment lost 4 bases and the J segment 5 bases; nucleotides outside the gene matches: 12. CDR3 size: 17 residues. CDR3 loop: CASSPASGRRKGDTQYF. The CDR3 DNA reads as TGTGCCAGCAGCCCGGCTAGCGGGAGGCGGAAAGGAGATACGCAGTATTTT.

CDR3 amino acids: CASSEREEREQYF. The CDR3 DNA follows: TGCGCCAGCAGTGAGCGGGAGGAAAGGGAGCAGTACTTC. J is TRBJ2-5 and V is TRBV10-2; 7 nucleotides line up with TRBD2. After removal of 2 bases from V and 11 bases from J, the junction contained 8 bases not matched to a gene. The length of the CDR3 is 13 residues. Germline lookup yields CDR1 WSHSY and CDR2 SAAADI.

The V gene is TRBV6-1, the J gene TRBJ1-5; D may be TRBD1 (6 bases). CDR1 is MNHNS and CDR2 is SASEGT in the germline V gene. Trimming took off 1 base at V and 6 bases at J, with 13 bases between the two ends. This CDR3 contains 15 residues. CDR3 in amino acids: CASSEGGGGRQPQHF. CDR3 in DNA: TGTGCCAGCAGTGAAGGGGGAGGGGGACGTCAGCCCCAGCATTTT.

The rearrangement joins TRBV28 to TRBJ1-4; 7 bases line up with TRBD1. The CDR3 spans 14 residues. The germline gives CDR1 MDHEN, CDR2 SYDVKM. V lost 4 bases, J lost 3 bases, and 2 bases stayed unmatched. CDR3: CASSSGGSNEKLFF. The CDR3 nucleotides are TGTGCCAGCAGTTCAGGGGGGTCTAATGAAAAACTGTTTTTT.

The chain is built from TRBV9 and TRBJ2-2; 7 nucleotides align to TRBD1. With V trimmed by 4 bases and J by 7 bases, 7 bases remained unmatched. Germline lookup yields CDR1 SGDLS and CDR2 YYNGEE. The CDR3 is made up of 14 amino acids. CDR3 in amino acids: CASSPPQGVGELFF. The CDR3 DNA reads TGTGCCAGCAGCCCCCCTCAGGGGGTCGGGGAGCTGTTTTTT.

The V and J genes are TRBV28 and TRBJ1-5; D uncertain. Trimming pared 6 bases from V and 0 bases from J, leaving 15 bases between. The CDR3 has 16 amino acids. Germline assignment: CDR1 MDHEN and CDR2 SYDVKM. The CDR3 loop is CASSPRSGYSNQPQHF. CDR3 nucleotides: TGTGCCAGCAGCCCTCGGTCCGGTTATAGCAATCAGCCCCAGCATTTT.

The rearrangement links TRBV19 to TRBJ2-2; TRBD2 agrees at 8 bases. CDR1 LNHDA and CDR2 SQIVND come from the germline V gene (reference sequence). The trim removed 4 bases at V and 2 bases at J, leaving 9 bases unmatched. The CDR3 sequence is 17 residues long. CDR3 protein: CASSNLAGGGNTGELFF. CDR3 nucleotide sequence: TGTGCCAGTAGTAACCTTGCGGGAGGTGGTAACACCGGGGAGCTGTTTTTT.

The chain has TRBV5-1 and TRBJ2-2, with D possibly being TRBD1 (5 bases). V gave up 6 bases and J gave up 6 bases, with 15 bases separating them. Germline V gives CDR1 SGHRS, CDR2 YFSETQ. The CDR3 totals 14 residues. The CDR3: CASNPSLGPGELFF. CDR3 DNA sequence: TGCGCCAGCAATCCGAGCCTGGGGCCCGGGGAGCTGTTTTTT.

Written as DNA, the CDR3 is TGTGCCAGCAGCACCCAAGGGGGCCTCTACAATGAGCAGTTCTTC. Translation: CASSTQGGLYNEQFF. The chain links TRBV7-9 to TRBJ2-1; 7 nucleotides agree with TRBD1. The CDR3 length is 15 residues. Germline values: CDR1 SEHNR, CDR2 FQNEAQ (reference sequence). The J segment lost 3 bases and the V segment lost 5 bases, leaving 7 bases of the junction unmatched.

The chain joins TRBV11-2 to TRBJ2-7; D unresolved. Trimming took 5 bases from V and 3 from J, leaving 5 bases between them. This CDR3 has 11 residues. Per germline, CDR1 SGHAT and CDR2 FQNNGV. The CDR3 DNA sequence: TGTGCCAGCAGCCCACACTACGAGCAGTACTTC. Amino acid sequence: CASSPHYEQYF.

The chain joins TRBV2 to TRBJ2-1, with 8 bases aligning to TRBD2. The V gene end was trimmed by 4 bases and the J gene end by 1 base; junction bases not matched to a gene: 3. This CDR3 contains 15 residues. CDR1 is SNHLY and CDR2 is FYNNEI in the germline V gene. CDR3 amino acids: CASSVIAGSYNEQFF. The CDR3 nucleotides are TGTGCCAGCAGTGTGATAGCGGGATCCTACAATGAGCAGTTCTTC.

The chain has TRBV27 and TRBJ2-5; 9 bases align to TRBD2. Germline CDR1 reads MNHEY; CDR2 reads SMNVEV (reference sequence). V trimming: 2 bases; J trimming: 3 bases; junction bases outside the gene matches: 13. CDR3 size: 18 residues. The CDR3, as DNA: TGTGCCAGCAGTTTAGTAGGGGGTGGACTAGCGAGGGAAGAGACCCAGTACTTC. Its protein product is CASSLVGGGLAREETQYF.

The rearrangement joins TRBV4-2 to TRBJ2-5, with D tentatively TRBD1 (5 bases). This CDR3 region has 15 residues. V gave up 1 base and J gave up 3 bases, with 12 bases separating them. The germline CDR1 and CDR2 sequences are LGHNA and YNFKEQ. DNA of the CDR3: TGTGCCAGCAGCCAAGGGATACAGGCGAAAGAGACCCAGTACTTC. Translating it yields CASSQGIQAKETQYF.

This chain uses TRBV4-2 with TRBJ1-4, with D tentatively TRBD1 (6 bases). CDR1 and CDR2 (germline): LGHNA, YNFKEQ. The V end lost 3 bases, the J end lost 0 bases, and 17 bases lay between the germline ends. This CDR3 contains 18 residues. The CDR3 DNA reads as TGTGCCAGCAGCCAGCGCAAAACAGGGTTAACAACTAATGAAAAACTGTTTTTT. Its protein is CASSQRKTGLTTNEKLFF.

This chain joins TRBV7-2 and TRBJ2-1, with 15 bases lining up with TRBD2. The CDR3 has 19 residues. CDR1 and CDR2 (germline): SGHTA, FQGNSA. With V trimmed by 3 bases and J by 7 bases, 13 bases remained unmatched. The DNA of the CDR3 is TGTGCCAGCAGCTTCCGTAGGGGGACTAGCGGGGGGAGAGGGAATGAGCAGTTCTTC. Protein sequence: CASSFRRGTSGGRGNEQFF.

The rearrangement links TRBV10-2 to TRBJ1-5, with 8 bases fitting TRBD1. Trimming took 5 bases from V and 5 from J; bases not matched to a gene: 5. Germline assignment: CDR1 WSHSY and CDR2 SAAADI. CDR3 length: 14 residues. The CDR3 sequence is CASSRGTGHQPQHF. Written as DNA, the CDR3 is TGCGCCAGCAGTAGAGGGACAGGTCATCAGCCCCAGCATTTT.

The CDR3 region is CASSLTDRPYEAFF. CDR3 bases: TGTGCCAGCAGCTTGACAGACCGACCATACGAAGCTTTCTTT. The chain has TRBV5-5 and TRBJ1-1, with D unresolved. Between the trimmed V and J ends, which lost 1 base and 8 bases, there was a span of 15 bases. Germline V lookup: CDR1 SGHKS, CDR2 YYEKEE (reference sequence). The CDR3 is made up of 14 amino acids.

The rearrangement links TRBV4-1 to TRBJ2-6; 12 bases fit TRBD1. This CDR3 region has 19 residues. The germline V gene has CDR1 MGHRA and CDR2 YSYEKL. After removal of 3 bases from V and 2 bases from J, the junction contained 8 bases not matched to a gene. The CDR3 coding sequence is TGCGCCAGCAGCCATGTACCGGGACAGGGGGCTCCTGGGGCCAACGTCCTGACTTTC. This sequence encodes CASSHVPGQGAPGANVLTF.

V gene TRBV6-1 combines with J gene TRBJ2-5; TRBD1 agrees at 9 bases. The length of the CDR3 is 14 residues. Germline values: CDR1 MNHNS, CDR2 SASEGT. J was trimmed by 5 bases and V by 7 bases; bases with no gene match: 8. The CDR3 region is CASTNTGGRETQYF. CDR3 in DNA: TGTGCCAGCACAAATACAGGGGGCAGGGAGACCCAGTACTTC.

The V and J genes are TRBV19 and TRBJ1-5, with 7 bases lining up with TRBD1. This CDR3 has 15 amino acids. The V and J ends lost 7 bases and 0 bases, in that order; junction bases with no gene match: 6. Germline CDR1 and CDR2: LNHDA and SQIVND (reference sequence). In DNA, the CDR3 is TGTGCCAGTATGGGACAGCCTTATAGCAATCAGCCCCAGCATTTT. As protein: CASMGQPYSNQPQHF.

J is TRBJ2-1 and V is TRBV29-1; TRBD1 agrees at 10 bases. The CDR3 has 14 amino acids. Losses at the gene ends were 3 bases for V and 5 bases for J; bases not matched to a gene: 4. CDR1 is SQVTM and CDR2 is ANQGSEA in the germline V gene. The CDR3: CSVDRQGANNEQFF. CDR3 sequence (DNA): TGCAGCGTTGATCGACAGGGGGCTAACAATGAGCAGTTCTTC.

This rearrangement joins TRBV6-1 to TRBJ2-7; 10 positions match TRBD2. The CDR3 loop spans 16 amino acids. The V gene's germline CDR1 is MNHNS and CDR2 SASEGT. The ends lost 3 bases at V and 5 bases at J; junction bases unmatched: 10. The CDR3 loop is CASSESSGRASDEQYF. In DNA, the CDR3 is TGTGCCAGCAGTGAGTCCAGCGGGAGGGCCTCGGACGAGCAGTACTTC.

This rearrangement joins TRBV5-4 to TRBJ2-1; TRBD2 might be the D (6 bases). CDR1 and CDR2 (germline): SGHNT, YYREEE (reference sequence). The V gene lost 2 bases and the J gene lost 2 bases, with 20 bases spanning the gap. The CDR3 consists of 18 residues. The CDR3 nucleotides are TGTGCCAGCAGCTTTTCGTTAGTTCTTGGGAGGACCTACAATGAGCAGTTCTTC. Amino acid sequence: CASSFSLVLGRTYNEQFF.

The chain employs TRBV4-1 and TRBJ2-1; 7 bases map to TRBD2. Germline CDR1 is MGHRA and CDR2 is YSYEKL. This CDR3 has 15 amino acids. V was pared by 1 base and J by 4 bases, with 4 bases of the junction left unmatched. CDR3 DNA sequence: TGCGCCAGCAGCCAAGCGTCTAGCGGTTACAATGAGCAGTTCTTC. This gives the protein CASSQASSGYNEQFF.

A single count supports this clone. The chain is built from TRBV6-6 and TRBJ1-1, with a tentative D call TRBD1 (5 bases). The CDR3 length is 14 residues. Deletions cut 0 bases from V and 11 bases from J, with 16 bases between. Germline V gene sequence: CDR1 MNHNY, CDR2 SVGAGI (reference sequence). Here the CDR3 DNA reads TGTGCCAGCAGTTACTCGCAGGGTTCGCTGGAGGCTTTCTTT. Amino acids: CASSYSQGSLEAFF.

This clone was seen a handful of times. Given a far larger clone just one base away, this is likely a sequencing read error. The chain links TRBV6-1 to TRBJ1-5, with D possibly being TRBD1 (5 bases). CDR1 is MNHNS and CDR2 is SASEGT in the germline V gene. The CDR3 extends over 17 amino acids. The CDR3 region has the DNA TGTGCCAGCTGTGACCTTTGGGGGGGATTTAGCAATCAGCCCCAGCATTTT. Amino acid sequence: CASCDLWGGFSNQPQHF.